This T cell receptor (beta chain) was identified in a study of blood T cell repertoires in COVID-19. Study-level background: Italy, Spain and the United States were the sources of the convalescent and acute COVID-19 samples. PBMCs, B-cell-depleted T cells, or T cells were the source of the cDNA or gDNA that made up the material.

Original processing notes: Amplification of reference gene primers was used by the study to estimate nucleated cell counts. Only in-frame clones appear in the TCRdb table, and some are missing; sequencing was by immunoSEQ multiplex PCR. The V and J calls and clone size were taken over from that table, and D and trimming were inferred from the DNA. The sample records 78,000 or so clones, about four fifths being singletons. Between the trimmed V and J ends, which lost 5 bases and 0 bases, there was a span of 10 bases. The CDR3 contains 14 residues. CDR1 is SNHLY, CDR2 FYNNEI, per germline. This clone was recorded only once.

Sequenced material: peripheral blood. This clonotype was sampled from a man older than 75 with acute or convalescent COVID-19. The V call is TRBV2, the J call TRBJ1-2, with TRBD1 as a possible D gene (6 bases). CDR3 DNA sequence: TGTGCCAGCAGTAGACAGGAAACTAACTATGGCTACACCTTC. The encoded protein is CASSRQETNYGYTF.